This is a list of T cell receptor beta chains from one sample in a study of somatic mutations in cytotoxic T cells in rheumatoid arthritis. Method: immunoSEQ multiplex PCR; TCRdb's copy keeps in-frame clones and lacks some. The sample carries 20,000 to 25,000 clones, 80% to 90% recorded once. Sequencing was performed on CD8+ T cells sorted from blood. Receptors originate from an adult with rheumatoid arthritis. CDR3s include the opening cysteine and the closing phenylalanine or tryptophan. The order of the fields is D gene, V gene, J gene, clone size, CDR3 DNA, CDR3 protein. D genes are given only for firm matches. Only some rows state a clone size, as once, few, many or a class for expanded clones.

d_gene: -; v_gene: TRBV5-4; j_gene: TRBJ1-6; abundance: -; CDR3nt: TGTGCCAGCAGCTTGGCCGGTTGGGGGCTTAATTCACCCCTCCACTTT; CDR3aa: CASSLAGWGLNSPLHF
d_gene: -; v_gene: TRBV7-9; j_gene: TRBJ1-2; abundance: -; CDR3nt: TGTGCCAGCAGCTTAGCAGAGTTCTACACCTTC; CDR3aa: CASSLAEFYTF
d_gene: -; v_gene: TRBV11-1; j_gene: TRBJ2-5; abundance: once; CDR3nt: TGTGCCAGCAGCTTAAATGGACACAACCAAGAGACCCAGTACTTC; CDR3aa: CASSLNGHNQETQYF
d_gene: -; v_gene: TRBV6-6; j_gene: TRBJ2-1; abundance: -; CDR3nt: TGTGCCAGCAGTTTAGGGGAGTACAATGAGCAGTTCTTC; CDR3aa: CASSLGEYNEQFF
d_gene: -; v_gene: TRBV14; j_gene: TRBJ2-7; abundance: -; CDR3nt: TGTGCCAGCAGCCAACTAGGGCAGGGAGTCTACGAGCAGTACTTC; CDR3aa: CASSQLGQGVYEQYF
d_gene: -; v_gene: TRBV7-9; j_gene: TRBJ2-3; abundance: -; CDR3nt: TGTGCCAGCAGCTATGGGACTTATCTAACGGATACGCAGTATTTT; CDR3aa: CASSYGTYLTDTQYF
d_gene: -; v_gene: TRBV12-2; j_gene: TRBJ2-7; abundance: -; CDR3nt: TGTGCAAGTCGCTTAGGGGACAGGGGTTCTTTCCACGAGCAGTACTTC; CDR3aa: CASRLGDRGSFHEQYF
d_gene: -; v_gene: TRBV11-2; j_gene: TRBJ1-2; abundance: -; CDR3nt: TGTGCCAGCAGCTTTGATTGGGGGGGCGTGAATGGCTACACCTTC; CDR3aa: CASSFDWGGVNGYTF
d_gene: -; v_gene: TRBV9; j_gene: TRBJ2-2; abundance: -; CDR3nt: TGTGCCAGCAGCCCATCAGGTCTCTGGGGGGTGAACACCGGGGAGCTGTTTTTT; CDR3aa: CASSPSGLWGVNTGELFF
d_gene: -; v_gene: TRBV4-2; j_gene: TRBJ2-7; abundance: -; CDR3nt: TGTGCCAGCAGCCAGGAAGCAGGTTACGAGCAGTACTTC; CDR3aa: CASSQEAGYEQYF
d_gene: -; v_gene: TRBV7-2; j_gene: TRBJ2-7; abundance: -; CDR3nt: TGTGCCAGCAGCTCCTCAAACTACGAGCAGTACTTC; CDR3aa: CASSSSNYEQYF
d_gene: -; v_gene: TRBV2; j_gene: TRBJ2-2; abundance: -; CDR3nt: TGTGCCAGCAGTGACCGTACAGGGTATACGAACACCGGGGAGCTGTTTTTT; CDR3aa: CASSDRTGYTNTGELFF
d_gene: -; v_gene: TRBV5-8; j_gene: TRBJ1-4; abundance: -; CDR3nt: TGTGCCAGCAGCTTGGAGGGGGTTGCGACTAATGAAAAACTGTTTTTT; CDR3aa: CASSLEGVATNEKLFF
d_gene: -; v_gene: TRBV29-1; j_gene: TRBJ2-2; abundance: -; CDR3nt: TGCAGCGTTGTAATTTCCGGGGAGCTGTTTTTT; CDR3aa: CSVVISGELFF
d_gene: TRBD1; v_gene: TRBV7-6; j_gene: TRBJ2-6; abundance: -; CDR3nt: TGTGCCAGCAGCTTAGAGGCACAGGGGGCGCTCGGGGCCAACGTCCTGACTTTC; CDR3aa: CASSLEAQGALGANVLTF
d_gene: -; v_gene: TRBV2; j_gene: TRBJ2-7; abundance: -; CDR3nt: TGTGCCAGCAGTGTTACGAGCTACGAGCAGTACTTC; CDR3aa: CASSVTSYEQYF
d_gene: -; v_gene: TRBV6-1; j_gene: TRBJ2-2; abundance: -; CDR3nt: TGTGCCAGCAGTGAGGGGGCTACTGACACCGGGGAGCTGTTTTTT; CDR3aa: CASSEGATDTGELFF
d_gene: -; v_gene: TRBV11-3; j_gene: TRBJ2-7; abundance: -; CDR3nt: TGTGCCAGCAGCTTAGATGGCAGGGGCGGATCGGACGAGCAGTACTTC; CDR3aa: CASSLDGRGGSDEQYF
d_gene: TRBD1; v_gene: TRBV7-9; j_gene: TRBJ2-7; abundance: -; CDR3nt: TGTGCCAGCAGCTTACTCAGGGGGCAGTCCTACGAGCAGTACTTC; CDR3aa: CASSLLRGQSYEQYF
d_gene: TRBD1; v_gene: TRBV4-1; j_gene: TRBJ2-7; abundance: -; CDR3nt: TGCGCCAGCAGCCACACAGGGGGCGGTCGGTACTTC; CDR3aa: CASSHTGGGRYF
d_gene: TRBD1; v_gene: TRBV7-9; j_gene: TRBJ1-1; abundance: -; CDR3nt: TGTGCCAGCAGCCAAGGGGACAGGGGGAACACTGAAGCTTTCTTT; CDR3aa: CASSQGDRGNTEAFF
d_gene: TRBD2; v_gene: TRBV5-4; j_gene: TRBJ2-1; abundance: -; CDR3nt: TGTGCCAGCAGCTTGGGGGGACTAGGAAATGAGCAGTTCTTC; CDR3aa: CASSLGGLGNEQFF
d_gene: TRBD2; v_gene: TRBV6-5; j_gene: TRBJ2-3; abundance: -; CDR3nt: TGTGCCAGCAGGGGAGCGGGGGGGCCCTCAGATACGCAGTATTTT; CDR3aa: CASRGAGGPSDTQYF
d_gene: TRBD2; v_gene: TRBV7-7; j_gene: TRBJ2-7; abundance: -; CDR3nt: TGTGCCAGCAGCTTAAGTCGGGGGGGGGAGCAGTACTTC; CDR3aa: CASSLSRGGEQYF
d_gene: TRBD2; v_gene: TRBV5-4; j_gene: TRBJ2-1; abundance: -; CDR3nt: TGTGCCAGCAGCCCCCGGGGGGATGAGCAGTTCTTC; CDR3aa: CASSPRGDEQFF
d_gene: TRBD1; v_gene: TRBV27; j_gene: TRBJ2-1; abundance: -; CDR3nt: TGTGCCAGCGGACTCGGACAGGGGGCATACAATGAGCAGTTCTTC; CDR3aa: CASGLGQGAYNEQFF
d_gene: -; v_gene: TRBV6-1; j_gene: TRBJ1-4; abundance: -; CDR3nt: TGTGCCAGCAGGCGGTCGGGGGCGACTAATGAAAAACTGTTTTTT; CDR3aa: CASRRSGATNEKLFF
d_gene: -; v_gene: TRBV27; j_gene: TRBJ2-1; abundance: once; CDR3nt: TGTGCCAGCAGTTACTCGACTAGCTACAATGAGCAGTTCTTC; CDR3aa: CASSYSTSYNEQFF
d_gene: -; v_gene: TRBV9; j_gene: TRBJ1-3; abundance: -; CDR3nt: TGTGCCAGCAGCCCCAGACAGGATGACTCTGGAAACACCATATATTTT; CDR3aa: CASSPRQDDSGNTIYF